This T cell receptor beta chain was identified during a study of cytomegalovirus exposure and HLA in healthy donors. This clone was seen a few times. Its cognate antigen is unknown. The PCR used 60 Vbeta and 13 Jbeta primers. The protocol was immunoSEQ multiplex PCR, while the TCRdb copy is restricted to in-frame clones and leaves out a portion. The sample lists under 90,000 clones, about two thirds occurring once. Study-wide results and caveats: As a later analysis showed, a missense DCLRE1C variant was linked to trimming of TCR beta V- and J-genes. Reports described diagnosis of cytomegalovirus status by the classifier as highly specific and sensitive. In vitro confirmation showed a few CMV-associated chains to be CMV antigen specific.

Healthy donors of bone marrow made up the group. This CDR3 is 12 amino acids long. Germline assignment: CDR1 SNHLY and CDR2 FYNNEI. Trimming took 6 bases from V and 6 from J, leaving 11 bases between them. This sequence was found in a man between 40 and 49 years old in good health and CMV-seropositive. The sequenced sample consisted of PBMCs. This rearrangement joins TRBV2 to TRBJ1-1, with D possibly being TRBD1 (6 bases). CDR3 in DNA: TGTGCCAGCAGAGGACAGTTCCCTGAAGCTTTCTTT. This sequence encodes CASRGQFPEAFF.